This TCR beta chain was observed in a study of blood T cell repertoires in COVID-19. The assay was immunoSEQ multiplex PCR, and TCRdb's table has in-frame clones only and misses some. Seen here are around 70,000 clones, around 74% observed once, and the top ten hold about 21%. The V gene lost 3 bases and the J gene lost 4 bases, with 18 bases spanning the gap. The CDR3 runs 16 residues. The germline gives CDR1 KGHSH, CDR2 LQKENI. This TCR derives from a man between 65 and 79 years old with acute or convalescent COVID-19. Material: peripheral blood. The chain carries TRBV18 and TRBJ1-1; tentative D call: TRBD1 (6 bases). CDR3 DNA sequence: TGTGCCAGCTCACCTCCGACGACAGGTCTCGGCACTGAAGCTTTCTTT. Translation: CASSPPTTGLGTEAFF.